A single T cell receptor (beta chain) is shown here with its context. The antigen is unknown. Trimming took off 6 bases at V and 3 bases at J, with 14 bases between the two ends. The CDR3 has 15 residues. Germline lookup yields CDR1 SGHTA and CDR2 FQGTGA. This record belongs to a study of blood T cells in healthy people across ages. Study-wide results and limits: It was held that the diversity estimates obtained from one million T cells were underestimates.

A second about 7 to 12 cycle PCR used barcoded and J-beta primers. MiXCR was run by TCRdb on the 5' RACE reads, yielding one entry per CDR3 protein. The sample consists of around 1,000,000 distinct CDR3 sequences, around two fifths of them appearing once. Input material: blood. This TCR was sampled from a man aged 18 to 30 in good health. The V gene is TRBV7-3, the J gene TRBJ2-2; D not certain. CDR3 protein: CASRQFSTDTGELFF. The DNA of the CDR3 is TGTGCCAGCAGACAATTTTCCACGGACACCGGGGAGCTGTTTTTT. The full variable domain, rest sourced from reference TRBV7-3 and TRBJ2-2, is GAGVSQTPSNKVTEKGKYVELRCDPISGHTALYWYRQSLGQGPEFLIYFQGTGAADDSGLPNDRFFAVRPEGSVSTLKIQRTERGDSAVYLCASRQFSTDTGELFFGEGSRLTVL.